These 25 T cell receptor beta chains were sequenced from one sample in a study of CD4 and CD8 cells across lung adenocarcinoma regions. MiXCR was run by TCRdb on the PCR reads, yielding one entry per CDR3 protein. The sample shows thousands of distinct CDR3 sequences, over 40% of them seen only once. The sample consisted of CD4+ T cells from the margin of a lung tumor. These receptor sequences come from a male donor with lung adenocarcinoma. The CD4 and CD8 labels of this study may be unreliable.

This clonotype was counted ten times or more. A single base separates this from a much larger clone, so it may be a read error. V usage is TRBV27 and J usage is TRBJ2-1; 7 bases align to TRBD2. Gene TRBJ2-7 matches the end of the DNA better, so the J call may be wrong. Germline CDR1 is MNHEY and CDR2 is SMNVEV (reference sequence). The CDR3 spans 15 residues. The CDR3 region has the DNA TGTGCCAGCAGTTCTCTGCCGGGACTAAGATCTGAGCAGTACTTC. This gives the protein CASSSLPGLRSEQYF.

The chain carries TRBV6-5 and TRBJ2-1; a possible D gene is TRBD2 (5 bases). The CDR3 is 19 residues long. Germline CDR1 MNHEY, CDR2 SVGAGI. The ends were cut back, 2 bases at V and 0 bases at J, with 20 bases in the middle. As DNA, the CDR3 is TGTGCCAGCAGTTACGACCCAATGAGCGGACCCTTCTCCTACAATGAGCAGTTCTTC. It translates to CASSYDPMSGPFSYNEQFF.

The chain joins TRBV12-3 or TRBV12-4 to TRBJ2-5; D may be TRBD2 (5 bases). CDR3 length: 13 amino acids. V gave up 7 bases and J gave up 5 bases, with 14 bases separating them. The DNA of the CDR3 is TGTGCCAGCAAGTGGACTCAGGCGGAGACCCAGTACTTC. Its translation: CASKWTQAETQYF.

As concerns this clonotype: Sequence at one end of the junction differs from germline and may be a read error. This chain links TRBV14 with TRBJ2-5; 8 bases align to TRBD2. This CDR3 spans 14 amino acids. Germline lookup yields CDR1 SGHDN and CDR2 FVKESK. CDR3 sequence: CAGSGGGAQDTQYF. The CDR3 nucleotides read TGTGCGGGCAGCGGGGGCGGGGCCCAAGACACCCAGTACTTC.

The chain links TRBV6-1 to TRBJ2-4, with TRBD2 matching over 7 bases. After removal of 3 bases from V and 13 bases from J, the junction contained 18 bases not matched to a gene. The CDR3 contains 16 residues. Germline V lookup: CDR1 MNHNS, CDR2 SASEGT. The DNA of the CDR3 is TGTGCCAGCAGTGAGGTGGGGGGGGGGGGAACAGATACGCAGTACTTC. It is translated as CASSEVGGGGTDTQYF.

The chain uses TRBV6-5 and TRBJ2-1; D ambiguous. The germline CDR1 and CDR2 sequences are MNHEY and SVGAGI. Trimming cost V 0 bases and J 4 bases, with 4 bases left between them. The CDR3 consists of 13 residues. The CDR3 DNA sequence: TGTGCCAGCAGTTACTCGGGATACAATGAGCAGTTCTTC. Translating it yields CASSYSGYNEQFF.

The V call is TRBV27, the J call TRBJ2-1, with D uncertain. V was cut by 11 bases and J by 12 bases, with 32 bases left in between. CDR3 size: 16 residues. Germline V gives CDR1 MNHEY, CDR2 SMNVEV (reference sequence). The chain's CDR3 is CAGMGLQAVSYDAQFF. CDR3 DNA sequence: TGTGCCGGCATGGGCCTGCAGGCTGTCAGCTACGATGCGCAGTTCTTC.

This clonotype appeared many times. The chain has TRBV27 and TRBJ2-1; 7 bases agree with TRBD1. This CDR3 spans 12 amino acids. The junction had 2 bases not matched to a gene; V was cut back by 7 bases and J by 5 bases. Germline V gene lookup returns CDR1 MNHEY and CDR2 SMNVEV (reference sequence). The CDR3 protein is CASTDRDNEQFF. CDR3 sequence (DNA): TGTGCCAGCACAGACAGGGACAATGAGCAGTTCTTC.

By share, this clonotype ranks as medium-sized. The chain uses TRBV6-5 and TRBJ2-1; a weak D match, TRBD2 (6 bases). The J call is in doubt because the DNA end fits TRBJ2-7 better. This CDR3 comprises 16 residues. The germline V gene has CDR1 MNHEY and CDR2 SVGAGI. CDR3 sequence reads: CASSYYGRKSYNEQYF. CDR3 DNA: TGTGCCAGCAGTTACTACGGGAGAAAGTCCTACAATGAGCAGTACTTC.

Sample share makes this clonotype medium-sized. It may be a read error: a sequence one base away is much more abundant. This chain links TRBV6-1 with TRBJ2-1; 7 bases line up with TRBD1. This CDR3 contains 14 residues. Unmatched junction bases numbered 8, after V lost 2 bases and J lost 10 bases. Germline V gives CDR1 MNHNS, CDR2 SASEGT. The CDR3, as DNA: TGTGCCAGCAGTGAAATTAACAGAGGGGGCGAGCAGTTCTTC. It encodes CASSEINRGGEQFF.

This clonotype was counted between two and nine times. The chain carries TRBV6-2 or TRBV6-3 and TRBJ2-1; D is possibly TRBD2 (5 bases). CDR3 size: 14 residues. Germline CDR1 reads MNHEY; CDR2 reads SVGEGT. V was cut by 4 bases and J by 3 bases, with 10 bases left in between. CDR3 sequence (DNA): TGTGCCAGCAGTTCGGGGTTTCGCTACAATGAGCAGTTCTTC. As protein: CASSSGFRYNEQFF.

Ten or more counts support this clonotype. The V gene is TRBV20-1, the J gene TRBJ2-7, with 9 bases that match TRBD2. CDR3 length: 15 amino acids. V lost 3 bases to trimming and J lost 0 bases; unmatched junction nucleotides: 6. Germline assignment: CDR1 DFQATT and CDR2 SNEGSKA (reference sequence). CDR3 DNA sequence: TGCAGTGCTAGTGGACTAGCGTTAAGCTCCTACGAGCAGTACTTC. Protein: CSASGLALSSYEQYF.

This clonotype was recorded at least ten times. The chain couples TRBV7-7 to TRBJ1-1, with D unclear. Germline V gives CDR1 SSHAT, CDR2 FNYEAQ (reference sequence). The CDR3 extends over 11 amino acids. The ends were cut back, 2 bases at V and 4 bases at J, with 2 bases in the middle. CDR3 in amino acids: CASSLTTEAFF. The CDR3, as DNA: TGTGCCAGCAGCTTAACCACTGAAGCTTTCTTT.

This clonotype was detected only a few times. V and J are TRBV18 and TRBJ2-1, with D possibly being TRBD1 (5 bases). This CDR3 comprises 16 residues. V shed 4 bases and J shed 4 bases, with 17 bases lying between them. Germline loops: CDR1 KGHSH, CDR2 LQKENI. CDR3 in DNA: TGTGCCAGCTCACTGGGGCCACCAGGACCATACAATGAGCAGTTCTTC. Encoded protein: CASSLGPPGPYNEQFF.

The genes are TRBV6-1 and TRBJ2-4, with D perhaps TRBD1 or TRBD2 (5 bases each). The CDR3 loop spans 13 amino acids. V was trimmed by 7 bases and J by 13 bases, leaving 20 bases between them. Germline V gene sequence: CDR1 MNHNS, CDR2 SASEGT. The CDR3 protein is CASNPGTKNTQYF. The DNA of the CDR3 is TGTGCCAGCAACCCAGGGACCAAAAACACCCAGTACTTC.

This clonotype rates as medium-sized (0.01 to 0.1%). This rearrangement joins TRBV6-1 to TRBJ2-3; D unclear. Per the germline V gene, CDR1 is MNHNS and CDR2 is SASEGT. The CDR3 has 16 residues. The germline V and J ends were trimmed by 3 bases and 2 bases, with 15 bases remaining between them. CDR3 nucleotides: TGTGCCAGCAGTGAGGCCGTCTTTTCGCACACAGATACGCAGTATTTT. Translated, it gives CASSEAVFSHTDTQYF.

This clonotype was seen only a few times. The rearrangement uses TRBV6-1 and TRBJ2-1, with TRBD2 identical over 9 bases. The CDR3 loop spans 14 amino acids. Germline-derived CDR1 and CDR2 are MNHNS and SASEGT. Trimming removed 6 bases from V and 10 bases from J; junction bases left unmatched: 10. CDR3 loop: CASRSYSGGQEQFF. The CDR3 nucleotides read TGTGCCAGCAGGTCGTATAGCGGGGGCCAGGAGCAGTTCTTC.

This clonotype rates as medium-sized. The J gene is TRBJ2-1, the V gene TRBV6-1, with 8 bases aligning to TRBD2. Germline V gene sequence: CDR1 MNHNS, CDR2 SASEGT. V gave up 8 bases and J gave up 1 base; unmatched junction bases: 7. This CDR3 has 15 amino acids. The CDR3 loop is CASGESSGSYNEQFF. The CDR3, as DNA: TGTGCCAGCGGGGAGTCTAGCGGGTCCTACAATGAGCAGTTCTTC.

The J gene is TRBJ1-3, the V gene TRBV7-2, with 11 bases identical to TRBD1. Germline lookup yields CDR1 SGHTA and CDR2 FQGNSA. With 6 bases clipped from V and 0 bases from J, the junction kept 10 bases outside the gene matches. CDR3 length: 18 residues. The CDR3 region is CASSTGQGAWGSGNTIYF. The CDR3 nucleotides are TGTGCCAGCAGTACAGGACAGGGGGCTTGGGGCTCTGGAAACACCATATATTTT.

The V and J genes are TRBV6-5 and TRBJ2-4, with D maybe TRBD1 (6 bases). The CDR3 is 18 residues long. Trimming removed 5 bases at V and 12 bases at J, with 32 bases between. In germline, CDR1 is MNHEY, CDR2 SVGAGI. CDR3 bases: TGTGCCAGCAGTCTACGGGGATGGGGGCTGGGGGCCAAAGACACTCAGTACTTC. It is translated as CASSLRGWGLGAKDTQYF.

V and J are TRBV27 and TRBJ2-5; 16 nucleotides line up with TRBD2. Germline V gene sequence: CDR1 MNHEY, CDR2 SMNVEV (reference sequence). CDR3 length equals 19 residues. The trim removed 4 bases at V and 4 bases at J, leaving 12 bases unmatched. The CDR3 DNA follows: TGTGCCAGCAGTTCCCTTTCCGGGACTAGCGGGGGGGCCAGAGAGACCCAGTACTTC. Amino acid sequence: CASSSLSGTSGGARETQYF.

This clonotype was observed many times. The rearrangement links TRBV7-8 to TRBJ2-5; 7 positions agree with TRBD1. Trimming took 5 bases from V and 11 from J; bases not matched to a gene: 17. Germline CDR1 and CDR2: SGHVS and FQNEAQ. This CDR3 is built from 15 residues. The CDR3 DNA reads TGTGCCAGCAGCCCCTACGCACAGGGGTCAGACAAGCAGTACTTC. It encodes CASSPYAQGSDKQYF.

This clonotype has a count of ten or more. V and J are TRBV11-3 and TRBJ2-2, with 11 nucleotides matching TRBD2. The ends lost 5 bases at V and 5 bases at J; junction bases unmatched: 10. The CDR3 is made up of 17 amino acids. CDR1 is SGHNT and CDR2 is YENEEA in the germline V gene. CDR3 amino acids: CASSPQLAGESTGELFF. In DNA, the CDR3 is TGTGCCAGCAGCCCCCAACTAGCGGGAGAGTCGACCGGGGAGCTGTTTTTT.

This chain joins TRBV5-1 and TRBJ1-2; 7 bases align to TRBD1. The V gene end was trimmed by 2 bases and the J gene end by 4 bases; junction bases not matched to a gene: 5. Germline values: CDR1 SGHRS, CDR2 YFSETQ. The CDR3 covers 14 residues. The CDR3, as DNA: TGCGCCAGCAGCTTCGACAGGGTTAGCTATGGCTACACCTTC. Its translation: CASSFDRVSYGYTF.

Notes on this clonotype: An end of the junction does not agree with germline; a read error may underlie this. The chain uses TRBV10-3 and TRBJ2-3; no firm D call. CDR3 size: 13 residues. The germline V gene has CDR1 ENHRY and CDR2 SYGVKD. The CDR3 DNA follows: TGTGCCACTCAGGCTATTAGCACCGATACGCAGTATTTT. As protein: CATQAISTDTQYF.